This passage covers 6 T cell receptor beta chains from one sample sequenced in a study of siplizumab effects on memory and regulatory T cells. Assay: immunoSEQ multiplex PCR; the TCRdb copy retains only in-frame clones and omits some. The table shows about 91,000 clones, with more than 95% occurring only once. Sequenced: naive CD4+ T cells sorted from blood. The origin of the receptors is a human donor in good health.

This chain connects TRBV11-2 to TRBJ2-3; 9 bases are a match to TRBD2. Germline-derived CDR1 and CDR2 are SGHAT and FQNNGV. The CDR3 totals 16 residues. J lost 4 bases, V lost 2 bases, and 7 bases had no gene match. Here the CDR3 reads CASSLLAGTSADTQYF. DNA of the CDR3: TGTGCCAGCAGCTTACTAGCGGGGACCAGCGCAGATACGCAGTATTTT.

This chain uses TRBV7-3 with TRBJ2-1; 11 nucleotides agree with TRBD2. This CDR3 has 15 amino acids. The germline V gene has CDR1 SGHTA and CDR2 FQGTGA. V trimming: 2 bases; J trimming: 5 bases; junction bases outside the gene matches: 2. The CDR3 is CASSLLAGGHNEQFF. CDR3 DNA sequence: TGTGCCAGCAGCTTACTAGCGGGGGGTCACAATGAGCAGTTCTTC.

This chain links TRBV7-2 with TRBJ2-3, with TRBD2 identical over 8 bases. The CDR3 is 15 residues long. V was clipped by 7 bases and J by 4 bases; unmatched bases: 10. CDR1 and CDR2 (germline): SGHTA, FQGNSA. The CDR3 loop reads CASTLAGGRADTQYF. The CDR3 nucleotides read TGTGCCAGCACCCTGGCGGGGGGAAGGGCAGATACGCAGTATTTT. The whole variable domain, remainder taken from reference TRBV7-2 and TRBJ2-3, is GAGVSQSPSNKVTEKGKDVELRCDPISGHTALYWYRQSLGQGLEFLIYFQGNSAPDKSGLPSDRFSAERTGGSVSTLTIQRTQQEDSAVYLCASTLAGGRADTQYFGPGTRLTVL.

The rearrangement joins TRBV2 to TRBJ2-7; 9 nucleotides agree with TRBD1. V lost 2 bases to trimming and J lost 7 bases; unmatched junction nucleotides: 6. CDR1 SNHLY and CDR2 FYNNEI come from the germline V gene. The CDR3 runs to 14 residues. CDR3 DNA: TGTGCCAGCAGTGAACAGGGACAGGGAACGGAGCAGTACTTC. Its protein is CASSEQGQGTEQYF.

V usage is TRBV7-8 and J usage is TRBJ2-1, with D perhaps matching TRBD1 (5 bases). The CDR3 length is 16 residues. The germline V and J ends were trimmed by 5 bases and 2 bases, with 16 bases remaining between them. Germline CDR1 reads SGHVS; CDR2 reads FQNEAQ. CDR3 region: CASSRTQDSAYNEQFF. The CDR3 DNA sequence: TGTGCCAGCAGCCGGACCCAAGACAGCGCCTACAATGAGCAGTTCTTC.

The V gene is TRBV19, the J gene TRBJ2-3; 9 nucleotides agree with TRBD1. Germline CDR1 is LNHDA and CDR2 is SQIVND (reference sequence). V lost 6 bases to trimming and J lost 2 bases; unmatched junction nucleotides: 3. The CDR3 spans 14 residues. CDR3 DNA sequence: TGTGCCAGTAGGGACAGGGGTACCACAGATACGCAGTATTTT. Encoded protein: CASRDRGTTDTQYF. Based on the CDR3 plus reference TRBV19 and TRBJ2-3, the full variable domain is DGGITQSPKYLFRKEGQNVTLSCEQNLNHDAMYWYRQDPGQGLRLIYYSQIVNDFQKGDIAEGYSVSREKKESFPLTVTSAQKNPTAFYLCASRDRGTTDTQYFGPGTRLTVL.